The 21 T cell receptor beta chains listed next were all sequenced from one sample in a study of cytomegalovirus exposure and HLA in healthy donors. PCR involved 60 Vbeta and 13 Jbeta primers. Clones were read by immunoSEQ multiplex PCR, and TCRdb kept only the in-frame ones, dropping some. The repertoire holds approximately 220,000 clones, 76% seen once, with 0.63% in the top ten. The material sequenced was PBMCs. The receptors were gathered from a man between 18 and 35 years old in good health and CMV-seronegative.

V usage is TRBV13 and J usage is TRBJ2-5, with 10 bases lining up with TRBD2. CDR1 PRHDT and CDR2 FYEKMQ come from the germline V gene (reference sequence). This CDR3 comprises 18 residues. V lost 5 bases, J lost 2 bases, and 14 bases stayed unmatched. In DNA, the CDR3 is TGTGCCAGCAGCCCGACGCGAAGCGGGAGGGGTACACAAGAGACCCAGTACTTC. Its protein product is CASSPTRSGRGTQETQYF.

The V gene is TRBV18, the J gene TRBJ1-4; D uncertain. The length of the CDR3 is 17 residues. Deletions cut 0 bases from V and 8 bases from J, with 19 bases between. Germline CDR1 and CDR2: KGHSH and LQKENI. In DNA form, the CDR3 reads TGTGCCAGCTCACCACCGTCCGTAGGGAGGGATGTGGAAAAACTGTTTTTT. Translating gives CASSPPSVGRDVEKLFF.

The chain recombines TRBV9 with TRBJ2-7; no clear D. Germline assignment: CDR1 SGDLS and CDR2 YYNGEE. The CDR3 loop spans 13 amino acids. With 2 bases removed from V and 3 bases from J, the gap between germline ends came to 9 bases. The CDR3 nucleotides are TGTGCCAGCAGCGTCGCGACAAACTACGAGCAGTACTTC. As protein: CASSVATNYEQYF.

There are a few counts of this clone. The chain employs TRBV30 and TRBJ2-1; D is unresolved. This CDR3 contains 14 residues. V gave up 0 bases and J gave up 5 bases, with 11 bases separating them. CDR1 GTSNPN and CDR2 SVGIG come from the germline V gene (reference sequence). The DNA of the CDR3 is TGTGCCTGGAGTGTAGGAGTAGGCCACAATGAGCAGTTCTTC. This sequence encodes CAWSVGVGHNEQFF.

V gene TRBV27 combines with J gene TRBJ2-4; tentatively, D is TRBD2 (5 bases). The CDR3 totals 16 residues. Germline V gene sequence: CDR1 MNHEY, CDR2 SMNVEV (reference sequence). Trimming cost V 6 bases and J 0 bases, with 15 bases left between them. The CDR3 loop is CASSVYRGLAKNIQYF. The DNA for the CDR3 is TGTGCCAGCAGCGTTTATCGGGGTCTAGCCAAAAACATTCAGTACTTC.

About this clone: Other nucleotide sequences from this sample produce the same CDR3. CDR3 DNA: TGTGCCAGTTCGGACAGGGTGGGCAATCAGCCCCAGCATTTT. This gives the protein CASSDRVGNQPQHF. V is TRBV19 and J is TRBJ1-5; 8 positions match TRBD1. V shed 8 bases and J 2 bases; nucleotides not matched to a gene: 5. Germline lookup yields CDR1 LNHDA and CDR2 SQIVND (reference sequence). The CDR3 loop spans 14 amino acids.

The chain is built from TRBV6-6 and TRBJ1-6, with a possible D match to TRBD1 (6 bases). Germline V CDR1 and CDR2: MNHNY, SVGAGI (reference sequence). This CDR3 has 14 amino acids. Deletions cut 4 bases from V and 8 bases from J, with 12 bases between. The CDR3 sequence: CASSLDSEYSPLHF. As DNA, the CDR3 is TGTGCCAGCAGTTTGGACAGCGAATATTCACCCCTCCACTTT.

The chain couples TRBV5-1 to TRBJ1-1; 11 positions match TRBD1. The length of the CDR3 is 16 residues. Germline V gene sequence: CDR1 SGHRS, CDR2 YFSETQ. The ends lost 3 bases at V and 3 bases at J; junction bases unmatched: 7. CDR3 amino acids: CASSWDRDRGDTEAFF. The CDR3 nucleotides read TGCGCCAGCAGCTGGGACCGGGACAGGGGGGACACTGAAGCTTTCTTT.

This chain joins TRBV28 and TRBJ2-2; 12 bases line up with TRBD2. Germline V gene sequence: CDR1 MDHEN, CDR2 SYDVKM. Trimming cost V 6 bases and J 8 bases; bases outside gene matches: 7. The CDR3 has 15 residues. This CDR3 is CASRGLAGSSGELFF. The CDR3 DNA reads as TGTGCCAGCAGAGGACTAGCGGGAAGTTCTGGGGAGCTGTTTTTT.

This chain uses TRBV5-1 with TRBJ1-2, with 10 bases matching TRBD1. Trimming at V came to 3 bases and at J to 4 bases, leaving 6 bases not matched to a gene. The V gene's germline CDR1 is SGHRS and CDR2 YFSETQ. CDR3 length equals 15 residues. The CDR3 loop is CASSSGQGGVYGYTF. The CDR3 DNA is TGCGCCAGCAGCTCCGGACAGGGGGGAGTCTATGGCTACACCTTC.

V usage is TRBV20-1 and J usage is TRBJ1-3; the D is unclear. This CDR3 has 11 amino acids. The V end lost 6 bases, the J end lost 5 bases, and 8 bases lay between the germline ends. Germline V gene data show CDR1 as DFQATT and CDR2 as SNEGSKA (reference sequence). CDR3 coding DNA: TGCAGTGCCCTGTCTAGAAACACCATATATTTT. Encoded protein: CSALSRNTIYF.

The chain links TRBV5-1 to TRBJ1-1; TRBD1 aligns across 8 bases. This CDR3 spans 17 amino acids. Trimming cost V 0 bases and J 1 base; bases outside gene matches: 8. Germline CDR1 reads SGHRS; CDR2 reads YFSETQ. The CDR3 coding sequence is TGCGCCAGCAGCTTGGCCGGGACAGGCCGGGAGAACACTGAAGCTTTCTTT. Residues: CASSLAGTGRENTEAFF.

This clone turned up a few times. The V call is TRBV2, the J call TRBJ1-2; 9 bases are shared with TRBD1. This CDR3 region has 13 residues. With V trimmed by 11 bases and J by 7 bases, 11 bases remained unmatched. The V gene's germline CDR1 is SNHLY and CDR2 FYNNEI. The DNA for the CDR3 is TGTGCCTCCGTCGGACAGGGGTTGCGTGGCTACACCTTC. Translating it yields CASVGQGLRGYTF.

This clone showed up just a few times. The chain couples TRBV27 to TRBJ2-7; TRBD2 is a possible D gene (5 bases). The CDR3 has 13 amino acids. The germline V gene encodes CDR1 MNHEY and CDR2 SMNVEV (reference sequence). The germline V and J ends were trimmed by 3 bases and 2 bases, with 8 bases remaining between them. This CDR3 is CASSFGVTYEQYF. The CDR3 nucleotides read TGTGCCAGCAGTTTCGGGGTGACCTACGAGCAGTACTTC.

This clone was detected a few times. J is TRBJ2-7 and V is TRBV5-1; weak D call: TRBD2 (6 bases). This CDR3 contains 16 residues. Trimming pared 3 bases from V and 0 bases from J, leaving 16 bases between. CDR1 and CDR2 from the germline V gene are SGHRS and YFSETQ. The CDR3 DNA is TGCGCCAGCAGCTATAGAACTAGCCTAAGCTCCTACGAGCAGTACTTC. Protein sequence: CASSYRTSLSSYEQYF.

The chain links TRBV27 to TRBJ1-2; no definite D call. The CDR3 has 11 residues. Germline loops: CDR1 MNHEY, CDR2 SMNVEV (reference sequence). The CDR3: CASNEGAGYTF. The CDR3, as DNA: TGTGCTAGTAACGAGGGAGCCGGCTACACCTTC.

The rearrangement joins TRBV18 to TRBJ2-1; D gene uncertain. This CDR3 is 14 amino acids long. In germline, CDR1 is KGHSH, CDR2 LQKENI. Trimming took 0 bases from V and 4 from J, leaving 7 bases between them. The CDR3 bases are TGTGCCAGCTCACCACCTTCCCAGTACAATGAGCAGTTCTTC. Its translation: CASSPPSQYNEQFF.

This chain joins TRBV27 and TRBJ1-1; TRBD1 matches 8 bases. The V gene end was trimmed by 2 bases and the J gene end by 6 bases; junction bases not matched to a gene: 11. The CDR3 loop spans 16 amino acids. Germline CDR1 reads MNHEY; CDR2 reads SMNVEV (reference sequence). The CDR3 sequence: CASSLLSGQGVPEAFF. CDR3 DNA: TGTGCCAGCAGTTTACTATCCGGACAGGGAGTCCCTGAAGCTTTCTTT.

J is TRBJ2-1 and V is TRBV27; D perhaps matches TRBD2 (6 bases). Trimming pared 2 bases from V and 0 bases from J, leaving 11 bases between. The CDR3 runs to 16 residues. Germline-derived CDR1 and CDR2 are MNHEY and SMNVEV (reference sequence). The CDR3 here is CASSLLVGSSYNEQFF. Here the CDR3 DNA reads TGTGCCAGCAGTTTACTTGTCGGGAGCTCCTACAATGAGCAGTTCTTC.

This clone has just one count. CDR3 amino acids: CASSFPGGSMGYTF. The CDR3 DNA reads TGTGCCAGCAGCTTTCCGGGGGGGTCTATGGGCTACACCTTC. This rearrangement joins TRBV5-8 to TRBJ1-2, with D perhaps TRBD1 (5 bases). Germline CDR1 reads SGHTS; CDR2 reads YDEGEE. Trimming removed 2 bases at V and 8 bases at J, with 16 bases between. The CDR3 has 14 amino acids.

The chain joins TRBV4-1 to TRBJ1-2, with 7 nucleotides matching TRBD1. V was pared by 4 bases and J by 4 bases, with 18 bases of the junction left unmatched. Germline V lookup: CDR1 MGHRA, CDR2 YSYEKL. The CDR3 contains 18 residues. The CDR3 DNA reads TGCGCCAGCAGCCGTTCCCTCGGACAGGAGAGGGGCGTCTATGGCTACACCTTC. Translation: CASSRSLGQERGVYGYTF.